The next 12 T cell receptor beta chains were all read from a single sample in a study of T cell responses to AZD1222 COVID-19 vaccine. Produced via immunoSEQ multiplex PCR; TCRdb's table is partial and in-frame only. Of roughly 120,000 clones listed, roughly 85% are singletons. Here the sequenced sample was peripheral blood, taken on day 0 of AZD1222 vaccination. Every receptor here comes from an adult in good health.

The V call is TRBV5-6, the J call TRBJ2-7; 9 positions match TRBD2. The CDR3 length is 17 residues. V lost 3 bases and J lost 0; bases outside the gene matches: 10. Germline V gives CDR1 SGHDT, CDR2 YYEEEE. The CDR3 DNA is TGTGCCAGCAGCTCCACTCGACTAGCGGCGAGCTCCTACGAGCAGTACTTC. Translating it yields CASSSTRLAASSYEQYF. Using reference TRBV5-6 and TRBJ2-7 for the parts outside the CDR3, the full variable domain is DAGVTQSPTHLIKTRGQQVTLRCSPKSGHDTVSWYQQALGQGPQFIFQYYEEEERQRGNFPDRFSGHQFPNYSSELNVNALLLGDSALYLCASSSTRLAASSYEQYFGPGTRLTVT.

V and J are TRBV24-1 and TRBJ1-1, with D maybe TRBD1 (6 bases). The CDR3 is made up of 14 amino acids. V lost 4 bases, J lost 1 base, and 9 bases lay in between. Germline V gene data show CDR1 as KGHDR and CDR2 as SFDVKD. The CDR3 sequence is CATSETGQNTEAFF. The DNA for the CDR3 is TGTGCCACCAGTGAGACAGGTCAGAACACTGAAGCTTTCTTT.

The V call is TRBV5-1, the J call TRBJ2-4; D not resolved. V was trimmed by 2 bases and J by 2 bases, leaving 11 bases between them. The CDR3 spans 15 residues. Germline CDR1 reads SGHRS; CDR2 reads YFSETQ. This CDR3 is CASSFLGMPKNIQYF. The CDR3 DNA reads as TGCGCCAGCAGCTTTTTGGGGATGCCCAAAAACATTCAGTACTTC.

The V gene is TRBV6-2 or TRBV6-3, the J gene TRBJ2-7; 10 bases line up with TRBD1. V shed 5 bases and J 3 bases; nucleotides not matched to a gene: 7. Germline V CDR1 and CDR2: MNHEY, SVGEGT. This CDR3 is 15 amino acids long. CDR3 in DNA: TGTGCCAGCAGTCTCGGACAGGGGGGGATCTACGAGCAGTACTTC. This encodes CASSLGQGGIYEQYF.

The chain uses TRBV16 and TRBJ1-1; D gene ambiguous. The CDR3 is 16 residues long. Germline V gene lookup returns CDR1 KGHSY and CDR2 FQNENV. Between the trimmed V and J ends, which lost 0 bases and 6 bases, there was a span of 17 bases. This CDR3 is CASSQSGQRRVPEAFF. CDR3 coding DNA: TGTGCCAGCAGCCAATCGGGCCAGCGGAGGGTACCTGAAGCTTTCTTT.

The chain combines TRBV6-2 or TRBV6-3 with TRBJ2-2; 9 nucleotides match TRBD2. This CDR3 contains 14 residues. CDR1 is MNHEY, CDR2 SVGEGT, per germline. V trimming: 6 bases; J trimming: 3 bases; junction bases outside the gene matches: 2. CDR3 sequence reads: CASSRTSDTGELFF. As DNA, the CDR3 is TGTGCCAGCAGCCGGACTAGCGACACCGGGGAGCTGTTTTTT.

The J gene is TRBJ2-7, the V gene TRBV6-5; 11 positions agree with TRBD1. The germline V gene has CDR1 MNHEY and CDR2 SVGAGI. There are 16 residues in the CDR3. With 2 bases clipped from V and 4 bases from J, the junction kept 7 bases outside the gene matches. CDR3 coding DNA: TGTGCCAGCAGTTACGCCTCTGGGACAGGGGGTTACGAGCAGTACTTC. Translating it yields CASSYASGTGGYEQYF.

This clone was seen once. The chain joins TRBV29-1 to TRBJ2-7, with D tentatively TRBD1 (6 bases). V lost 5 bases and J lost 3, with 14 bases in between. Germline CDR1 is SQVTM and CDR2 is ANQGSEA. The CDR3 is 13 residues long. DNA for the CDR3: TGCAGCGTTCAGGGGCCCGGGTACTACGAGCAGTACTTC. Amino acids: CSVQGPGYYEQYF.

V usage is TRBV19 and J usage is TRBJ2-3, with a weak D call TRBD2 (6 bases). Trimming pared 8 bases from V and 10 bases from J, leaving 28 bases between. From germline, CDR1 is LNHDA and CDR2 SQIVND (reference sequence). CDR3 length: 16 residues. The CDR3 is CASGFTAASGRGSQYF. The CDR3 region has the DNA TGTGCCAGTGGATTTACAGCAGCCTCGGGTCGGGGGTCGCAGTATTTT.

The rearrangement joins TRBV19 to TRBJ2-7; the D gene is possibly TRBD2 (6 bases). Trimming took off 5 bases at V and 4 bases at J, with 18 bases between the two ends. Germline V gene sequence: CDR1 LNHDA, CDR2 SQIVND (reference sequence). This CDR3 spans 15 amino acids. CDR3 amino acids: CASSWGEDIGYEQYF. The CDR3 region has the DNA TGTGCCAGTAGTTGGGGGGAGGACATTGGATACGAGCAGTACTTC. Full variable domain (rest looked up from reference TRBV19 and TRBJ2-7): DGGITQSPKYLFRKEGQNVTLSCEQNLNHDAMYWYRQDPGQGLRLIYYSQIVNDFQKGDIAEGYSVSREKKESFPLTVTSAQKNPTAFYLCASSWGEDIGYEQYFGPGTRLTVT.

This clone was found once. The V gene is TRBV29-1, the J gene TRBJ2-5; D not certain. Trimming left V 4 bases short and J 5 bases short, with 11 bases between. CDR1 is SQVTM, CDR2 ANQGSEA, per germline. The CDR3 covers 12 residues. The CDR3 DNA sequence: TGCAGCGTTGGGACCCCAACGGAGACCCAGTACTTC. This sequence encodes CSVGTPTETQYF.

The rearrangement links TRBV3-1 (or the pseudogene TRBV3-2) to TRBJ1-4, with 7 bases lining up with TRBD1. The V segment lost 0 bases and the J segment 6 bases; nucleotides outside the gene matches: 7. There are 16 residues in the CDR3. Germline V gene lookup returns CDR1 LGHDT and CDR2 YNNKEL (reference sequence). The CDR3 coding sequence is TGTGCCAGCAGCCAAGATTCGACAGGGAGGCATGAAAAACTGTTTTTT. This encodes CASSQDSTGRHEKLFF.